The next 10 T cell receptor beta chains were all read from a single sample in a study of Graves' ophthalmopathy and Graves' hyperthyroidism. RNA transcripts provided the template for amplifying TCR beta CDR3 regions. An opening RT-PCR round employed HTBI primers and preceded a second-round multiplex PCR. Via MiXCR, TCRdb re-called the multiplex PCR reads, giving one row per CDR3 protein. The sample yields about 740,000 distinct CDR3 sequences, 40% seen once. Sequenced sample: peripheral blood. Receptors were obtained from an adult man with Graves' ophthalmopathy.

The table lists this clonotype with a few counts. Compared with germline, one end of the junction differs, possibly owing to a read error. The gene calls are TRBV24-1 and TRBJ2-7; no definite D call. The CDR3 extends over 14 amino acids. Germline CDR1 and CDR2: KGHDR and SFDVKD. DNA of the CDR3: TGTGCCAGCAGTTACTCAAGGCTGTTCGACGAGCAGTACTTC. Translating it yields CASSYSRLFDEQYF.

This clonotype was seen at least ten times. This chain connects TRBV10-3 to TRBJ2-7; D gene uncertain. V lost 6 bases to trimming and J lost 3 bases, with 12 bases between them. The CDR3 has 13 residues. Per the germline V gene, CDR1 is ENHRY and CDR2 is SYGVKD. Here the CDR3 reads CAISAPRSYEQYF. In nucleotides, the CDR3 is TGTGCCATCAGCGCTCCAAGGAGCTACGAGCAGTACTTC.

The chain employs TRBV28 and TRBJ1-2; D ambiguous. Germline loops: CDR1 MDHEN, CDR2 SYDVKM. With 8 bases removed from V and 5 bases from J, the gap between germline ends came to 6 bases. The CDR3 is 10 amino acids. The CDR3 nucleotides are TGTGCCAGCGGCCAGTATGGCTACACCTTC. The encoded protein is CASGQYGYTF.

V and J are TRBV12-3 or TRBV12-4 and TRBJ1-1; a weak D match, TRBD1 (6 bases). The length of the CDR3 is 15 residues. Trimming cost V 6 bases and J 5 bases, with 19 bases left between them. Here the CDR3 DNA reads TGTGCCAGCAGATCCTCCGGGGGCGCGAGGACTGAAGCTTTCTTT. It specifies CASRSSGGARTEAFF.

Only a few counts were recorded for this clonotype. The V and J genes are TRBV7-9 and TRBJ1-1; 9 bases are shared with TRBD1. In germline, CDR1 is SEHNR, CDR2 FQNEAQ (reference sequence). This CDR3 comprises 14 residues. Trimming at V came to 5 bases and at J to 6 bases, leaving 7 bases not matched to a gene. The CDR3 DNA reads TGTGCCAGCAGCCGGCGACAGGGGGACGCTGAAGCTTTCTTT. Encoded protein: CASSRRQGDAEAFF.

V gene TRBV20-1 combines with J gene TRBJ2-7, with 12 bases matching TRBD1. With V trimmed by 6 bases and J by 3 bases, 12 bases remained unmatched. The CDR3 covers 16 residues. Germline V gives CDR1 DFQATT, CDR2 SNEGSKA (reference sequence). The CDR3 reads CSAHSNRDRGLYEQYF. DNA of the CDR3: TGCAGTGCGCACTCAAACCGGGACAGGGGGCTCTACGAGCAGTACTTC.

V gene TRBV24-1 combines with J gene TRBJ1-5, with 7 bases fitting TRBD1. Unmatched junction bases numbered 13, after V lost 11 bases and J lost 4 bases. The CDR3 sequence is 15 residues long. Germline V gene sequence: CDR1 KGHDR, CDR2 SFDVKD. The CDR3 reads CASSQRGQQNQPQHF. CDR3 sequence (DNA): TGTGCCAGCAGCCAACGGGGACAGCAAAATCAGCCCCAGCATTTT.

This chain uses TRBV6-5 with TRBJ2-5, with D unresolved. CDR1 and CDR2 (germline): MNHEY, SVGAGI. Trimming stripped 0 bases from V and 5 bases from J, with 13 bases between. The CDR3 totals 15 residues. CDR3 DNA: TGTGCCAGCAGTTACTCCGCGGCAGCCGGGGAGACCCAGTACTTC. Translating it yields CASSYSAAAGETQYF.

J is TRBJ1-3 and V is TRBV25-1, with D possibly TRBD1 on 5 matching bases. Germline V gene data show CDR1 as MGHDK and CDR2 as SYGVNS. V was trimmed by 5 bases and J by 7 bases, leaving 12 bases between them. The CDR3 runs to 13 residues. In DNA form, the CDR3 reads TGTGCCAGCAGTTACTCGTGGGGGAACACCATATATTTT. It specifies CASSYSWGNTIYF.

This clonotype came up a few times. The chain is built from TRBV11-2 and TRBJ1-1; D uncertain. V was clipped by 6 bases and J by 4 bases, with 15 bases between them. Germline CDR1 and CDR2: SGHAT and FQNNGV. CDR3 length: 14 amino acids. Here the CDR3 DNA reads TGTGCCAGCAGTTCCGCTCGAGGTCGCACTGAAGCTTTCTTT. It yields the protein CASSSARGRTEAFF.